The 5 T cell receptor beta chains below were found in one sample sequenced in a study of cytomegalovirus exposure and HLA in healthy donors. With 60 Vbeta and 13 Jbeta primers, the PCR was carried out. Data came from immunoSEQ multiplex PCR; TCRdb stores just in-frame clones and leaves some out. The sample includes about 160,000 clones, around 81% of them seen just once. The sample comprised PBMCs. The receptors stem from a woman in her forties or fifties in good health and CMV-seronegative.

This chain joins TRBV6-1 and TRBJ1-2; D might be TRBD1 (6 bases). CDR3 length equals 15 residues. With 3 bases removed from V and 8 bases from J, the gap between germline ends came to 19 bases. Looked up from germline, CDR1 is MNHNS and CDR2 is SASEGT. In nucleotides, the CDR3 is TGTGCCAGCAGTGAGGACGACAGGCGTTTTCAGGGCTACACCTTC. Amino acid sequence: CASSEDDRRFQGYTF.

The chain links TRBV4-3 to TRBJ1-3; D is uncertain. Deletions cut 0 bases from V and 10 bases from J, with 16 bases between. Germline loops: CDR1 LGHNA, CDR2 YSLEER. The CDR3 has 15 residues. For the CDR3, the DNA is TGCGCCAGCAGCCAAGATCCGACGGCTCGAGGAACCATATATTTT. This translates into CASSQDPTARGTIYF.

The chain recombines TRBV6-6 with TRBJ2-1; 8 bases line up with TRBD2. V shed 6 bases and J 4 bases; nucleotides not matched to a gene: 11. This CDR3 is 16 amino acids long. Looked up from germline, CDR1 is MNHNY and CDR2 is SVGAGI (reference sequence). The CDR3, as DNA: TGTGCCAGCAGGCCTACCACTAGCGGATTATACAATGAGCAGTTCTTC. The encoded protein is CASRPTTSGLYNEQFF.

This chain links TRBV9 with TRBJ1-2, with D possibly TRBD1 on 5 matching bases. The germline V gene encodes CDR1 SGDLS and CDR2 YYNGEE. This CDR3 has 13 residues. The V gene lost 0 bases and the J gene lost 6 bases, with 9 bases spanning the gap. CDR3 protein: CASSVVNRNGYTF. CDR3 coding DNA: TGTGCCAGCAGCGTAGTTAACAGGAATGGCTACACCTTC.

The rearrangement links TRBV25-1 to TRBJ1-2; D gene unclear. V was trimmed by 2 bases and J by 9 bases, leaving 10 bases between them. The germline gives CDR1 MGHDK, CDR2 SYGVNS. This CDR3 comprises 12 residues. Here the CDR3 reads CASSERDRRYTF. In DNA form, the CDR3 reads TGTGCCAGCAGTGAAAGAGATCGCCGCTACACCTTC.